Listed below are T cell receptor beta chains from one sample, sequenced in a study of beta chain features in type 1 diabetes. The assay was immunoSEQ multiplex PCR, and TCRdb's table has in-frame clones only and misses some. The sample lists hundreds of thousands of clones; 11% to 15% were seen once. Material: naive CD4+ T cells from blood. The receptor set was obtained from a man between 18 and 35 years old with type 1 diabetes. Each CDR3 is given with its conserved first and last residue.

>TRBV18|14|TRBJ2-5
CASSPPGLQETQYF
>TRBV29-1|13|TRBJ1-5
CSVVEGTNQPQHF
>TRBV4-1|14|TRBJ2-7
CASSQGMDRYEQYF
>TRBV29-1|13|TRBJ1-1
CSVDAGAGTEAFF
>TRBV29-1|12|TRBJ1-1
CSARAANTEAFF
>TRBV7-2|14|TRBJ2-7
CASSRTGQFYEQYF
>TRBV10-1|14|TRBJ2-7
CASSEPSGKNEQYF
>TRBV6-5|14|TRBJ1-1
CASSPSTDHTEAFF
>TRBV9|16|TRBJ2-3
CASSVNLAGSTDTQYF
>TRBV5-1|14|TRBJ2-7
CASSRGDRSHEQYF
>TRBV7-3|15|TRBJ2-1
CASSPRQSPYNEQFF
>TRBV5-6|16|TRBJ2-7
CASSPGQYPESYEQYF
>TRBV7-9|13|TRBJ2-7
CATQVGDSYEQYF
>TRBV7-2|17|TRBJ2-1
CASNLLFDGLAGNEQFF
>TRBV5-8|16|TRBJ2-7
CASSRSGWDRSYEQYF
>TRBV18|14|TRBJ2-7
CASSPAGSTYEQYF
>TRBV10-2|13|TRBJ2-7
CASSGQVHWEQYF
>TRBV5-6|14|TRBJ2-7
CASSPPGQGYEQYF
>TRBV9|15|TRBJ2-1
CASSVTGTSLNEQFF
>TRBV4-3|13|TRBJ2-1
CASSQDSYNEQFF
>TRBV4-1|14|TRBJ1-1
CASSPLSRGTEAFF
>TRBV30|13|TRBJ1-2
CAWSTRGSGGYTF
>TRBV7-2|15|TRBJ2-3
CASSSQGGGLDTQYF
>TRBV28|15|TRBJ2-7
CASVAPGTGSYEQYF
>TRBV9|18|TRBJ2-1
CASSVEASGISSYNEQFF
>TRBV9|14|TRBJ2-5
CASSGGLAEETQYF
>TRBV6-5|14|TRBJ2-7
CASSYFLGQSEQYF
>TRBV4-2|16|TRBJ1-1
CASSQEIVSGGLEAFF
>TRBV27|19|TRBJ2-1
CASTRYRGSAGNTLNEQFF
>TRBV30|16|TRBJ1-2
CAWRSPGTGVLYGYTF
>TRBV6-5|13|TRBJ2-7
CASSRQDNYEQYF
>TRBV5-5|14|TRBJ2-3
CASRLGQGTDTQYF
>TRBV5-6|15|TRBJ1-2
CASSPRTWYSDGYTF
>TRBV5-4|15|TRBJ2-3
CASSPDRSRTDTQYF
>TRBV7-2|12|NA
CASSWFSYEQYF
>TRBV15|15|TRBJ1-5
CATSRDIKANQPQHF
>TRBV14|15|TRBJ2-1
CASSQAPLGYNEQFF
>TRBV5-4|16|TRBJ2-4
CASSAGLAGAKNIQYF
>TRBV11-2|14|TRBJ2-1
CASSFDRGNNEQFF
>TRBV9|15|TRBJ1-6
CASSALMMGNSPLHF
>TRBV21-1|16|TRBJ2-7
CASPGLAGVRPYEQYF
>TRBV6-5|13|TRBJ2-2
CASSYRDTGELFF
>TRBV10-3|15|TRBJ2-1
CAISESTGDYNEQFF
>TRBV29-1|14|TRBJ2-5
CSVDGRRGKETQYF
>TRBV19|13|TRBJ2-1
CASSRTRNNEQFF
>TRBV30|13|TRBJ2-7
CAWTPGGGYEQYF